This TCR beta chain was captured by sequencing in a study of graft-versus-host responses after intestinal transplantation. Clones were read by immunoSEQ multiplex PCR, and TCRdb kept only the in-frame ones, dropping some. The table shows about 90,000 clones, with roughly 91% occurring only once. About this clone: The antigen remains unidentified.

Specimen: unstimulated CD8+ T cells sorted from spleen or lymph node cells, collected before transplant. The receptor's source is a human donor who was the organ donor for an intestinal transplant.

The CDR3 sequence: CASSPPGYTEAFF. DNA of the CDR3: TGTGCCAGCAGCCCTCCAGGATACACTGAAGCTTTCTTT. The chain is built from TRBV11-3 and TRBJ1-1; the D is unclear. The CDR3 runs 13 residues. Germline assignment: CDR1 SGHNT and CDR2 YENEEA. V was pared by 5 bases and J by 3 bases, with 10 bases between.